The 12 T cell receptor beta chains listed next were all sequenced from one sample in a study of vaccination and CD4 T cells after COVID-19 (dated by TCRdb to 2022 to 2024). Receptor amplification or capture employed PCR. Sequenced on an Illumina iSeq 100. TCR sequencing of DNA from cultured CD4+ T cells used the Oncomine TCR Beta short-read assay at the Johns Hopkins FTIC core. The public reads were quality trimmed at Q25 with fastp and then assembled into clones with MiXCR by TCRdb, keeping productive beta chains. Each record represents a unique CDR3 protein, reported with the most common genes and DNA among its rows. This sample has around 20,000 distinct CDR3 sequences in its table, and about 51% of those were observed once. The ten largest clones capture around 5.9% of the sample. The sample's treatment or condition label is to be understood as: roughly 10-day PBMC culture with coronavirus spike peptide pools or control peptides (ViraFEST assay).

Which antigens these TCRs recognize remains unknown. The material sequenced was CD4+ T cells from blood, cultured in vitro. These receptors were obtained from a human donor who had recovered from COVID-19.

The chain combines TRBV28 with TRBJ1-1; no definite D call. Germline CDR1 and CDR2: MDHEN and SYDVKM. CDR3 length: 14 residues. CDR3 loop: CAALPRRMLTEAFF. As DNA, the CDR3 is TGTGCGGCGCTACCCCGGCGGATGCTCACTGAAGCTTTCTTT.

The gene calls are TRBV29-1 and TRBJ2-5; tentative D call: TRBD1 (7 bases). This CDR3 comprises 13 residues. Trimming left V 6 bases short and J 4 bases short, with 15 bases between. Germline V gives CDR1 SQVTM, CDR2 ANQGSEA. CDR3 protein: CSVTQGTRETQYF. CDR3 sequence (DNA): TGCAGCGTGACACAGGGGACTCGAGAGACCCAGTACTTC.

The V and J genes are TRBV7-9 and TRBJ1-5; 8 bases match TRBD1. Germline V gene lookup returns CDR1 SEHNR and CDR2 FQNEAQ (reference sequence). CDR3 length: 15 residues. Trimming removed 5 bases from V and 5 bases from J; junction bases left unmatched: 8. The CDR3, as DNA: TGTGCCAGCAGCCAAGAAACACAGGGGGATCAGCCCCAGCATTTT. It encodes CASSQETQGDQPQHF.

The chain uses TRBV2 and TRBJ1-1, with no clear D. Germline V gene data show CDR1 as SNHLY and CDR2 as FYNNEI. The CDR3 spans 12 residues. The V end lost 4 bases, the J end lost 11 bases, and 14 bases lay between the germline ends. CDR3 DNA sequence: TGTGCCAGCAGTGCGGAGACCCTCCCCGCTTTCTTT. It codes for CASSAETLPAFF.

The chain recombines TRBV30 with TRBJ1-2; the D is unclear. The V gene's germline CDR1 is GTSNPN and CDR2 SVGIG (reference sequence). The CDR3 covers 14 residues. Trimming took off 0 bases at V and 3 bases at J, with 11 bases between the two ends. The CDR3 sequence: CAWSVVGRDYGYTF. The DNA for the CDR3 is TGTGCCTGGAGTGTAGTAGGGAGGGACTATGGCTACACCTTC.

This clonotype was counted a few times. This chain joins TRBV7-2 and TRBJ2-5, with D tentatively TRBD2 (5 bases). V was pared by 1 base and J by 1 base, with 10 bases between. This CDR3 region has 15 residues. The V gene's germline CDR1 is SGHTA and CDR2 FQGNSA. Written as DNA, the CDR3 is TGTGCCAGCAGCTTAGTGCGGGCCCTCCAAGAGACCCAGTACTTC. Its translation: CASSLVRALQETQYF.

This chain links TRBV9 with TRBJ2-2; 13 bases match TRBD2. This CDR3 comprises 17 residues. CDR1 is SGDLS and CDR2 is YYNGEE in the germline V gene. Trimming cost V 0 bases and J 4 bases; bases outside gene matches: 3. The DNA for the CDR3 is TGTGCCAGCAGCGTAGTCGGACTAGCGGGAGTCACCGGGGAGCTGTTTTTT. As protein: CASSVVGLAGVTGELFF.

The rearrangement links TRBV6-1 to TRBJ2-3; 11 bases fit TRBD2. The CDR3 totals 16 residues. Germline trimming cut 6 bases from V and 2 bases from J; bases unmatched to any gene: 7. The germline CDR1 and CDR2 sequences are MNHNS and SASEGT. CDR3 loop: CASSLAGGLNTDTQYF. The CDR3 DNA reads as TGTGCCAGCAGCTTAGCGGGAGGGCTTAACACAGATACGCAGTATTTT.

This clonotype occurred a few times. The V gene is TRBV7-2, the J gene TRBJ2-2; tentative D call: TRBD2 (5 bases). Germline values: CDR1 SGHTA, CDR2 FQGNSA. The CDR3 is 15 amino acids. Trimming left V 0 bases short and J 5 bases short, with 10 bases between. The CDR3 nucleotides read TGTGCCAGCAGCTTAGCGGCTAGCCAAACCGGGGAGCTGTTTTTT. Translation gives CASSLAASQTGELFF.

V usage is TRBV7-3 and J usage is TRBJ1-2, with D possibly matching TRBD1 (5 bases). The germline gives CDR1 SGHTA, CDR2 FQGTGA. The CDR3 length is 14 residues. The V gene lost 2 bases and the J gene lost 6 bases, with 13 bases spanning the gap. CDR3 bases: TGTGCCAGCAGCTTAGGGGCTCAGACGGATGGCTACACCTTC. Translation gives CASSLGAQTDGYTF.

V is TRBV9 and J is TRBJ2-1; the D call may be TRBD1 or TRBD2 (5 bases each). Per the germline V gene, CDR1 is SGDLS and CDR2 is YYNGEE. Trimming pared 0 bases from V and 4 bases from J, leaving 11 bases between. CDR3 length: 15 residues. CDR3 loop: CASSVGAGGYNEQFF. The CDR3 coding sequence is TGTGCCAGCAGCGTAGGGGCTGGGGGATACAATGAGCAGTTCTTC.

The CDR3: CSATGGGVTIYF. CDR3 DNA sequence: TGCAGTGCTACGGGGGGGGGCGTCACCATATATTTT. The chain combines TRBV20-1 with TRBJ1-3; D possibly corresponds to TRBD1 (6 bases). The CDR3 contains 12 residues. The ends were cut back, 4 bases at V and 9 bases at J, with 13 bases in the middle. Germline V gene sequence: CDR1 DFQATT, CDR2 SNEGSKA (reference sequence).